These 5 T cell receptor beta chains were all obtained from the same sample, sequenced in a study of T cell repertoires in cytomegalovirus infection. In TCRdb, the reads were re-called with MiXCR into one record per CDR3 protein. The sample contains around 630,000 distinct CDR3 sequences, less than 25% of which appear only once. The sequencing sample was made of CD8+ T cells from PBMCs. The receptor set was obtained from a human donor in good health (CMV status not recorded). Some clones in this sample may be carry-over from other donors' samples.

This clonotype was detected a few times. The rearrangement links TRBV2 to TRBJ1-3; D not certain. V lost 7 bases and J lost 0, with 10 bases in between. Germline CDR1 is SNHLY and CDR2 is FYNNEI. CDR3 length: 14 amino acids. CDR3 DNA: TGTGCCAGCACCCCGACTTACTCTGGAAACACCATATATTTT. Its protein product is CASTPTYSGNTIYF.

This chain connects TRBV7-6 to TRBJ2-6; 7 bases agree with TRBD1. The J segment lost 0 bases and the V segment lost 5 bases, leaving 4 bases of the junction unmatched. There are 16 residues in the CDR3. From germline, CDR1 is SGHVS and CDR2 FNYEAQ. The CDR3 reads CASSGQEYSGANVLTF. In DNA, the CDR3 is TGTGCCAGCAGCGGACAGGAGTACTCTGGGGCCAACGTCCTGACTTTC.

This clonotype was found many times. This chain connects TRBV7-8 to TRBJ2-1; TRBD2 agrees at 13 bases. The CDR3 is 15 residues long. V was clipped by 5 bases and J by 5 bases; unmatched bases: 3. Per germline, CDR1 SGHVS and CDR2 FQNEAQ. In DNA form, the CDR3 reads TGTGCCAGCAGCCCACTAGCGGGGGGGGACAATGAGCAGTTCTTC. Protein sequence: CASSPLAGGDNEQFF.

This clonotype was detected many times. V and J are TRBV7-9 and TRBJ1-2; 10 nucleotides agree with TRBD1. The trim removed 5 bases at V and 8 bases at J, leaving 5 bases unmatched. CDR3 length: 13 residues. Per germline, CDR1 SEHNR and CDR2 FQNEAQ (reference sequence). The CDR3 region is CASSEGQGRGYTF. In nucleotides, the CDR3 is TGTGCCAGCAGCGAGGGACAGGGGAGAGGCTACACCTTC.

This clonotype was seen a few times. In DNA form, the CDR3 reads TGTGCCAGCAGTTACACCCGGGGGTCTGAAGCTTTCTTT. Translated, it gives CASSYTRGSEAFF. This sequence joins TRBV6-2 or TRBV6-3 and TRBJ1-1; D perhaps matches TRBD1 (5 bases). The germline V gene has CDR1 MNHEY and CDR2 SVGEGT. V lost 2 bases and J 6 bases, leaving 10 bases between the germline ends. The CDR3 covers 13 residues.